What follows is one T cell receptor beta chain and its context. Its target is unknown. Per the germline V gene, CDR1 is MGHRA and CDR2 is YSYEKL. The length of the CDR3 is 16 residues. V lost 5 bases, J lost 6 bases, and 17 bases lay in between. The sample comes from a study of T cells after yellow fever vaccination. Study-level points and caveats: The booster saw the reappearance of most primary-vaccination clones (roughly 95% CD4, 70% to 90% CD8).

Via MiXCR, TCRdb re-called the 5' RACE reads, giving one row per CDR3 protein. The sample shows around 400,000 distinct CDR3 sequences, roughly 11% of them seen only once. The sequencing used PBMCs, collected on the day of the first yellow fever vaccination. The clonotype originates from a man aged 18 to 29 who received the YFV17D yellow fever vaccine. The gene calls are TRBV4-1 and TRBJ1-6, with D possibly matching TRBD1 (6 bases). The CDR3 here is CASSFGGRGGNSPLHF. The CDR3, as DNA: TGCGCCAGCAGCTTCGGTGGAAGGGGGGGTAATTCACCCCTCCACTTT.